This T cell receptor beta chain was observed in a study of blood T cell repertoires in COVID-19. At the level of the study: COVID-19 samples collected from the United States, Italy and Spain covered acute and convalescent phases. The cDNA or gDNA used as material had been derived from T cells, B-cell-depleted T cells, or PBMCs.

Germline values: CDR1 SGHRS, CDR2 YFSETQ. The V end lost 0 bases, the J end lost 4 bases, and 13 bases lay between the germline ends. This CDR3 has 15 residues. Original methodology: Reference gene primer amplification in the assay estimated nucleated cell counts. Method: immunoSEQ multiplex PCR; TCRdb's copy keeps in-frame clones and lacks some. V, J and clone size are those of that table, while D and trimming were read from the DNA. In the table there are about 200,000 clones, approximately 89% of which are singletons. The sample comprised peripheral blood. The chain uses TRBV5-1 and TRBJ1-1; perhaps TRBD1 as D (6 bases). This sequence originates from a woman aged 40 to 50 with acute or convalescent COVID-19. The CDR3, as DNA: TGCGCCAGCAGCTTGGGTCCAGGGGATGTCACTGAAGCTTTCTTT. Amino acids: CASSLGPGDVTEAFF.